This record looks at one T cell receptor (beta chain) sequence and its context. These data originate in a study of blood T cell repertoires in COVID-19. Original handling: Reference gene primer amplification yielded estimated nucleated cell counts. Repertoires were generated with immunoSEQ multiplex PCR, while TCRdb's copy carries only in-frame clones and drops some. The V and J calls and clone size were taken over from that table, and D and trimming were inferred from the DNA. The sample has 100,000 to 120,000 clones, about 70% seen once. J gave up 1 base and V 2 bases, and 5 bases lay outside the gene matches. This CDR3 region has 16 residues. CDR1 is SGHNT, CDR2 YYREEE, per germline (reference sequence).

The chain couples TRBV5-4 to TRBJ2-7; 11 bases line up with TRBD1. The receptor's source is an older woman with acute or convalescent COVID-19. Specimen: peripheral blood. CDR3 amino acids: CASSFPGQGASYEQYF. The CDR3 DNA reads TGTGCCAGCAGCTTCCCCGGACAGGGGGCATCCTACGAGCAGTACTTC.